The 10 T cell receptor beta chains presented below share a single source sample, sequenced in a study of T-cell reconstitution after alpha-beta-depleted transplantation in children. The TCRbeta library was prepared with unique molecular identifiers. TCRdb re-called the PCR reads through MiXCR, storing one row per CDR3 protein. The repertoire holds about 980,000 distinct CDR3 sequences, roughly 31% seen once, with approximately 30% in the top ten. This specimen consisted of PBMCs, mostly from graft donor cells, obtained 360 days after TCRalphabeta/CD19-depleted stem cell transplant. These receptor sequences come from a boy under two years old who had a stem cell transplant for SCID, so the T cells may come from the graft donor.

This clonotype has just a few counts. The rearrangement links TRBV29-1 to TRBJ2-1, with 12 bases that match TRBD2. The J segment lost 4 bases and the V segment lost 3 bases, leaving 4 bases of the junction unmatched. This CDR3 comprises 15 residues. Germline V lookup: CDR1 SQVTM, CDR2 ANQGSEA. CDR3 residues: CSVDPGTSGYNEQFF. Here the CDR3 DNA reads TGCAGCGTTGACCCCGGGACTAGCGGGTACAATGAGCAGTTCTTC.

In its sample, this clonotype was seen a few times. The chain carries TRBV18 and TRBJ1-6; unclear D gene. Per the germline V gene, CDR1 is KGHSH and CDR2 is LQKENI. There are 15 residues in the CDR3. Trimming cost V 1 base and J 8 bases, with 12 bases left between them. The CDR3 DNA reads as TGTGCCAGCTCACCACGGGGAAAGAGAGATTCACCCCTCCACTTT. Translation gives CASSPRGKRDSPLHF.

V is TRBV5-1 and J is TRBJ2-2; tentatively, D is TRBD1 (6 bases). This CDR3 is 15 amino acids long. V was pared by 4 bases and J by 3 bases, with 13 bases between. The germline V gene encodes CDR1 SGHRS and CDR2 YFSETQ. CDR3 loop: CASSPSGAHTGELFF. The DNA of the CDR3 is TGCGCCAGCAGCCCCTCAGGGGCCCACACCGGGGAGCTGTTTTTT.

The chain has TRBV24-1 and TRBJ2-2; D remains unclear. V dropped 9 bases and J dropped 7 bases, with 11 bases sitting between them. Looked up from germline, CDR1 is KGHDR and CDR2 is SFDVKD. The CDR3 runs to 12 residues. The CDR3 region has the DNA TGTGCCACCGAAGGGTCCAGCGGGGAGCTGTTTTTT. Its translation: CATEGSSGELFF.

The chain uses TRBV4-1 and TRBJ2-3; 7 nucleotides agree with TRBD2. V gave up 6 bases and J gave up 6 bases; unmatched junction bases: 6. CDR3 length: 13 amino acids. Germline assignment: CDR1 MGHRA and CDR2 YSYEKL. The chain's CDR3 is CASSSISGDTQYF. In nucleotides, the CDR3 is TGCGCCAGCAGTTCGATTAGCGGGGATACGCAGTATTTT.

This clonotype has just a few counts. The chain carries TRBV28 and TRBJ1-1; no reliable D call. The V gene lost 5 bases and the J gene lost 3 bases, with 13 bases spanning the gap. This CDR3 region has 14 residues. Germline CDR1 MDHEN, CDR2 SYDVKM. The CDR3 loop reads CASSRNREYTEAFF. CDR3 nucleotides: TGTGCCAGCAGTCGGAACAGAGAGTACACTGAAGCTTTCTTT.

This chain links TRBV7-8 with TRBJ2-5, with a tentative D call TRBD2 (5 bases). The V and J ends lost 4 bases and 5 bases respectively, with 14 bases between them. Germline V lookup: CDR1 SGHVS, CDR2 FQNEAQ. This CDR3 contains 14 residues. This CDR3 is CASSSGPEAETQYF. CDR3 nucleotide sequence: TGTGCCAGCAGCTCAGGCCCGGAGGCGGAGACCCAGTACTTC.

The V call is TRBV6-2 or TRBV6-3, the J call TRBJ2-1, with 10 bases matching TRBD2. The CDR3 runs to 18 residues. The J segment lost 0 bases and the V segment lost 6 bases, leaving 11 bases of the junction unmatched. Germline V CDR1 and CDR2: MNHEY, SVGEGT. The CDR3 nucleotides read TGTGCCAGCAGCCCTTATAGCGGGGGGCTCTACTCCTACAATGAGCAGTTCTTC. Amino acids: CASSPYSGGLYSYNEQFF.

V is TRBV5-6 and J is TRBJ1-2; possible D gene TRBD1, 5 bases. V lost 1 base to trimming and J lost 8 bases, with 21 bases between them. The CDR3 has 16 amino acids. Germline values: CDR1 SGHDT, CDR2 YYEEEE. The CDR3 sequence: CASSLRGVRLTSGYTF. CDR3 coding DNA: TGTGCCAGCAGCTTGAGAGGGGTCAGGTTAACTTCGGGCTACACCTTC.

This clonotype was seen a handful of times. This chain uses TRBV5-1 with TRBJ2-7; D possibly corresponds to TRBD2 (6 bases). The CDR3 has 16 amino acids. The germline gives CDR1 SGHRS, CDR2 YFSETQ. Trimming shortened V by 1 base and J by 3 bases, and 17 bases separated the two germline ends. CDR3 DNA: TGCGCCAGCAGCTTGTTTCCGACTAGAGCTTTCTACGAGCAGTACTTC. This codes for CASSLFPTRAFYEQYF.